This entry lists 27 T cell receptor beta chains sequenced from one sample in a study of cytomegalovirus exposure and HLA in healthy donors. Assay used: immunoSEQ multiplex PCR; TCRdb lists only in-frame clones, some missing. The sample records about 400,000 clones, around 86% being singletons. Material for sequencing was PBMCs. The origin of the receptors is a woman between 18 and 30 years old in good health and CMV-seronegative.

The rearrangement joins TRBV6-5 to TRBJ2-2; maybe TRBD1 (6 bases). Trimming removed 5 bases at V and 6 bases at J, with 13 bases between. The germline CDR1 and CDR2 sequences are MNHEY and SVGAGI. This CDR3 is 14 amino acids long. The CDR3 DNA is TGTGCCAGCAGTCGAAACAGGGTTGCCGGGGAGCTGTTTTTT. Amino acid sequence: CASSRNRVAGELFF.

This sequence joins TRBV5-1 and TRBJ2-5; TRBD1 agrees at 9 bases. J gave up 3 bases and V 0 bases, and 0 bases lay outside the gene matches. The germline V gene has CDR1 SGHRS and CDR2 YFSETQ. This CDR3 is built from 14 residues. This CDR3 reads CASSLGTGEETQYF. CDR3 coding DNA: TGCGCCAGCAGCTTGGGGACAGGGGAAGAGACCCAGTACTTC.

The chain has TRBV28 and TRBJ1-1, with 12 bases aligning to TRBD1. CDR3 length: 17 residues. Germline CDR1 is MDHEN and CDR2 is SYDVKM. V trimming: 6 bases; J trimming: 1 base; junction bases outside the gene matches: 9. The DNA for the CDR3 is TGTGCCAGCAGCTCTACCGGGACAGGGGGCTCGAACACTGAAGCTTTCTTT. Protein: CASSSTGTGGSNTEAFF.

The V gene is TRBV11-3, the J gene TRBJ2-3; 8 bases line up with TRBD1. The CDR3 extends over 15 amino acids. V shed 5 bases and J 4 bases; nucleotides not matched to a gene: 8. Germline assignment: CDR1 SGHNT and CDR2 YENEEA. The chain's CDR3 is CASSIGQGLSDTQYF. CDR3 in DNA: TGTGCCAGCAGCATTGGACAGGGACTTTCAGATACGCAGTATTTT.

This chain connects TRBV29-1 to TRBJ2-3; 7 bases align to TRBD1. CDR3 length: 15 amino acids. CDR1 SQVTM and CDR2 ANQGSEA come from the germline V gene. V was pared by 6 bases and J by 1 base, with 10 bases of the junction left unmatched. The CDR3 region has the DNA TGCAGCGTCTACCGACAGGGAAGGGGCACAGATACGCAGTATTTT. Its protein is CSVYRQGRGTDTQYF.

V usage is TRBV30 and J usage is TRBJ1-2; weak D call: TRBD1 (5 bases). V shed 7 bases and J shed 8 bases, with 20 bases lying between them. The germline CDR1 and CDR2 sequences are GTSNPN and SVGIG (reference sequence). The CDR3 is 13 residues long. Written as DNA, the CDR3 is TGTGCCTCACGTCTCTCCAGGGCGGGAGGCTACACCTTC. It is translated as CASRLSRAGGYTF.

This rearrangement joins TRBV28 to TRBJ2-1; D call uncertain. Trimming cost V 6 bases and J 2 bases, with 20 bases left between them. The CDR3 spans 17 residues. From germline, CDR1 is MDHEN and CDR2 SYDVKM. In DNA form, the CDR3 reads TGTGCCAGCAGGCCACGAGCGAGGTTAGGAACCTACAATGAGCAGTTCTTC. This gives the protein CASRPRARLGTYNEQFF.

The chain joins TRBV6-5 to TRBJ2-1; 9 nucleotides match TRBD1. This CDR3 is 15 amino acids long. CDR1 is MNHEY, CDR2 SVGAGI, per germline. With V trimmed by 6 bases and J by 2 bases, 5 bases remained unmatched. CDR3 sequence (DNA): TGTGCCAGCAGCCCGGACAGGGGTGCCTACAATGAGCAGTTCTTC. This gives the protein CASSPDRGAYNEQFF.

V usage is TRBV30 and J usage is TRBJ2-7; 7 nucleotides align to TRBD1. The CDR3 runs to 16 residues. Germline CDR1 is GTSNPN and CDR2 is SVGIG (reference sequence). V trimming: 3 bases; J trimming: 3 bases; junction bases outside the gene matches: 14. The CDR3 loop is CAWRPPHPGQIYEQYF. CDR3 in DNA: TGTGCCTGGAGACCACCACACCCGGGACAGATCTACGAGCAGTACTTC.

The V gene is TRBV2, the J gene TRBJ2-7; D perhaps matches TRBD1 (6 bases). V was cut by 6 bases and J by 5 bases, with 11 bases left in between. The CDR3 runs 12 residues. Germline CDR1 and CDR2: SNHLY and FYNNEI. The CDR3 region is CASRQGGHEQYF. The CDR3 bases are TGTGCCAGCAGACAGGGTGGGCACGAGCAGTACTTC.

The rearrangement uses TRBV28 and TRBJ2-4; D remains unclear. This CDR3 spans 16 amino acids. Germline V lookup: CDR1 MDHEN, CDR2 SYDVKM. V was clipped by 5 bases and J by 0 bases, with 14 bases between them. Here the CDR3 reads CASSPYTPGAKNIQYF. The CDR3 DNA reads TGTGCCAGCAGTCCTTATACCCCAGGAGCCAAAAACATTCAGTACTTC.

The gene calls are TRBV6-5 and TRBJ2-7; D is perhaps TRBD1 (5 bases). This CDR3 spans 12 amino acids. Germline loops: CDR1 MNHEY, CDR2 SVGAGI. Trimming cost V 3 bases and J 5 bases, with 8 bases left between them. DNA of the CDR3: TGTGCCAGCAGTTATAGGGGCGACGAGCAGTACTTC. This encodes CASSYRGDEQYF.

The CDR3, as DNA: TGTGCCAGCAGCTTAGCGACGGGACTAGCGGATGAGCAGTTCTTC. Amino acid sequence: CASSLATGLADEQFF. The chain carries TRBV7-6 and TRBJ2-1; 11 positions agree with TRBD2. The CDR3 sequence is 15 residues long. Germline-derived CDR1 and CDR2 are SGHVS and FNYEAQ. Trimming cost V 0 bases and J 8 bases; bases outside gene matches: 3.

This clone was observed a few times. The J gene is TRBJ1-6, the V gene TRBV6-5, with D uncertain. This CDR3 has 13 amino acids. The V end lost 2 bases, the J end lost 9 bases, and 8 bases lay between the germline ends. Germline CDR1 is MNHEY and CDR2 is SVGAGI. The CDR3, as DNA: TGTGCCAGCAGTTACGGCGGAATTTCACCCCTCCACTTT. It yields the protein CASSYGGISPLHF.

The V and J genes are TRBV6-1 and TRBJ1-2, with D perhaps TRBD1 (6 bases). The CDR3 sequence is 12 residues long. V lost 9 bases and J lost 8, with 16 bases in between. Per the germline V gene, CDR1 is MNHNS and CDR2 is SASEGT. The CDR3 DNA follows: TGTGCCAGTACCCAGGGGACGGGAGGCTACACCTTC. It encodes CASTQGTGGYTF.

The gene calls are TRBV30 and TRBJ1-4; TRBD1 matches at 9 bases. The V and J ends lost 0 bases and 7 bases, in that order; junction bases with no gene match: 6. In germline, CDR1 is GTSNPN, CDR2 SVGIG (reference sequence). This CDR3 has 15 amino acids. Here the CDR3 reads CAWSVRDRVGEKLFF. The CDR3 nucleotides read TGTGCCTGGAGTGTACGGGACAGGGTGGGTGAAAAACTGTTTTTT.

This rearrangement joins TRBV29-1 to TRBJ2-7; no clear D gene. CDR1 is SQVTM and CDR2 is ANQGSEA in the germline V gene. The CDR3 runs 14 residues. V lost 2 bases to trimming and J lost 2 bases, with 13 bases between them. The CDR3 nucleotides are TGCAGCGTTGAACGCAGGCAGCCACCCTACGAGCAGTACTTC. Its protein is CSVERRQPPYEQYF.

This clone was detected only a few times. J is TRBJ1-2 and V is TRBV4-1; 11 positions agree with TRBD1. This CDR3 region has 17 residues. Trimming took 1 base from V and 2 from J; bases not matched to a gene: 6. CDR1 and CDR2 (germline): MGHRA, YSYEKL. The DNA for the CDR3 is TGCGCCAGCAGCCAAGGTGTCCGGACAGGGGGCAACTATGGCTACACCTTC. Translation gives CASSQGVRTGGNYGYTF.

This clone was seen a handful of times. The rearrangement uses TRBV27 and TRBJ1-2; 7 positions agree with TRBD1. Germline-derived CDR1 and CDR2 are MNHEY and SMNVEV (reference sequence). The CDR3 is 14 amino acids. The V and J ends lost 3 bases and 3 bases, in that order; junction bases with no gene match: 4. The CDR3, as DNA: TGTGCCAGCAGTTTCCTCGGGACAGACTATGGCTACACCTTC. Its translation is CASSFLGTDYGYTF.

This chain links TRBV28 with TRBJ1-6; a weak D match, TRBD1 (5 bases). Trimming removed 2 bases from V and 10 bases from J, with 12 bases in between. Per germline, CDR1 MDHEN and CDR2 SYDVKM. The CDR3 covers 14 residues. The CDR3 sequence: CASSLPGFSSPLHF. CDR3 DNA sequence: TGTGCCAGCAGTTTACCAGGGTTTAGCTCACCCCTCCACTTT.

The chain links TRBV7-9 to TRBJ1-5; D possibly corresponds to TRBD1 (5 bases). Germline V gene lookup returns CDR1 SEHNR and CDR2 FQNEAQ (reference sequence). This CDR3 spans 14 amino acids. V dropped 8 bases and J dropped 7 bases, with 18 bases sitting between them. CDR3 in amino acids: CASQKRGGGQPQHF. CDR3 coding DNA: TGTGCCAGCCAAAAGCGGGGCGGGGGACAGCCCCAGCATTTT.

This clone has only one observation. The chain is built from TRBV7-6 and TRBJ2-2; 15 bases are shared with TRBD2. Germline CDR1 SGHVS, CDR2 FNYEAQ. V gave up 1 base and J gave up 2 bases; unmatched junction bases: 5. CDR3 size: 19 residues. The CDR3 here is CASSLGPGLAGGNTGELFF. The CDR3, as DNA: TGTGCCAGCAGCTTAGGCCCGGGACTAGCGGGAGGAAACACCGGGGAGCTGTTTTTT. Using reference TRBV7-6 and TRBJ2-2 for the parts outside the CDR3, the full variable domain is GAGVSQSPRYKVTKRGQDVALRCDPISGHVSLYWYRQALGQGPEFLTYFNYEAQQDKSGLPNDRFSAERPEGSISTLTIQRTEQRDSAMYRCASSLGPGLAGGNTGELFFGEGSRLTVL.

This clone showed up just once. J is TRBJ1-2 and V is TRBV19; 9 bases map to TRBD1. The CDR3 runs 14 residues. Per the germline V gene, CDR1 is LNHDA and CDR2 is SQIVND (reference sequence). The junction had 6 bases not matched to a gene; V was cut back by 3 bases and J by 7 bases. CDR3 region: CASSMGTGQGGYTF. CDR3 bases: TGTGCCAGTAGTATGGGGACAGGGCAGGGTGGCTACACCTTC.

This chain connects TRBV28 to TRBJ2-7; 13 positions match TRBD2. Per germline, CDR1 MDHEN and CDR2 SYDVKM. V shed 6 bases and J 3 bases; nucleotides not matched to a gene: 8. CDR3 length equals 16 residues. In nucleotides, the CDR3 is TGTGCCAGCAGAAAAGGACTAGCGGGAGATCACTACGAGCAGTACTTC. It codes for CASRKGLAGDHYEQYF.

V is TRBV5-1 and J is TRBJ2-2; 9 bases are shared with TRBD1. Germline trimming cut 5 bases from V and 4 bases from J; bases unmatched to any gene: 12. Per the germline V gene, CDR1 is SGHRS and CDR2 is YFSETQ. This CDR3 region has 17 residues. CDR3 residues: CASSLGQGPGSTGELFF. The CDR3, as DNA: TGCGCCAGCAGTCTGGGACAGGGTCCAGGGTCCACCGGGGAGCTGTTTTTT.

This clone appeared once. The gene calls are TRBV28 and TRBJ2-1, with 8 positions matching TRBD2. After removal of 11 bases from V and 6 bases from J, the junction contained 6 bases not matched to a gene. The CDR3 runs to 12 residues. Germline V gene lookup returns CDR1 MDHEN and CDR2 SYDVKM. CDR3 nucleotides: TGTGCCTCGAGCGGGAGTAGCAATGAGCAGTTCTTC. It specifies CASSGSSNEQFF.

The rearrangement uses TRBV7-2 and TRBJ2-5, with D possibly TRBD1 on 5 matching bases. Germline V gives CDR1 SGHTA, CDR2 FQGNSA. The length of the CDR3 is 14 residues. Trimming removed 4 bases at V and 14 bases at J, with 23 bases between. CDR3 sequence (DNA): TGTGCCAGCAGCTCCCTTGGACGTTGGGGCCGTCGTTACTTC. Its protein product is CASSSLGRWGRRYF.